This passage covers 20 T cell receptor beta chains from one sample sequenced in a study of early T cells in non-severe SARS-CoV-2 infection. TCRdb processed the 5' RACE reads anew with MiXCR; each CDR3 protein has one entry. The sample lists more than 40,000 distinct CDR3 sequences; about 7% were seen once. Source material: whole blood. These receptors originate from an adult who was a healthcare worker with PCR-confirmed SARS-CoV-2 infection or an uninfected control (not recorded which).

This clonotype came up a few times. The chain has TRBV4-3 and TRBJ1-2, with D uncertain. Germline CDR1 is LGHNA and CDR2 is YSLEER. Trimming pared 0 bases from V and 4 bases from J, leaving 6 bases between. The length of the CDR3 is 13 residues. The CDR3 coding sequence is TGCGCCAGCAGCCAAGAGTTTCTCTATGGCTACACCTTC. It is translated as CASSQEFLYGYTF.

This clonotype was observed at least ten times. This sequence joins TRBV7-2 and TRBJ1-6; D is unresolved. CDR1 is SGHTA, CDR2 FQGNSA, per germline. Trimming pared 3 bases from V and 5 bases from J, leaving 8 bases between. The length of the CDR3 is 14 residues. CDR3 in amino acids: CASSFGSHNSPLHF. The CDR3 region has the DNA TGTGCCAGCAGCTTTGGGTCTCATAATTCACCCCTCCACTTT.

This clonotype showed up just a few times. V usage is TRBV4-3 and J usage is TRBJ2-3; 7 nucleotides match TRBD2. This CDR3 has 16 residues. The trim removed 1 base at V and 4 bases at J, leaving 8 bases unmatched. From germline, CDR1 is LGHNA and CDR2 YSLEER. The CDR3 sequence: CASSQAPKSGADTQYF. CDR3 nucleotides: TGCGCCAGCAGCCAAGCCCCAAAAAGCGGGGCAGATACGCAGTATTTT.

The chain links TRBV2 to TRBJ2-5; no clear D. This CDR3 contains 12 residues. Per germline, CDR1 SNHLY and CDR2 FYNNEI. V was trimmed by 4 bases and J by 9 bases, leaving 12 bases between them. CDR3 sequence (DNA): TGTGCCAGCAGTGGACCCCCGCAGGCCCAGTACTTC. The encoded protein is CASSGPPQAQYF.

This clonotype was found a few times. This chain links TRBV5-1 with TRBJ2-5; TRBD2 matches at 8 bases. CDR1 and CDR2 from the germline V gene are SGHRS and YFSETQ. The V and J ends lost 0 bases and 5 bases, in that order; junction bases with no gene match: 3. This CDR3 spans 14 amino acids. Written as DNA, the CDR3 is TGCGCCAGCAGCTTGGGGACTAGCTCGGAGACCCAGTACTTC. Encoded protein: CASSLGTSSETQYF.

The chain links TRBV10-3 to TRBJ2-7; 7 nucleotides line up with TRBD2. Germline-derived CDR1 and CDR2 are ENHRY and SYGVKD. CDR3 length: 15 amino acids. V was pared by 6 bases and J by 2 bases, with 10 bases of the junction left unmatched. The CDR3 loop reads CAIRPQVGLPYEQYF. The CDR3 DNA reads TGTGCCATCAGGCCCCAGGTGGGACTACCCTACGAGCAGTACTTC.

This clonotype was seen ten or more times. The chain joins TRBV30 to TRBJ1-2; the D is unclear. Germline values: CDR1 GTSNPN, CDR2 SVGIG (reference sequence). V lost 5 bases and J 8 bases, leaving 18 bases between the germline ends. The CDR3 sequence is 13 residues long. The CDR3 region has the DNA TGTGCCTGGGGACCGCTCTTCTCCTCAGGCTACACCTTC. Translation: CAWGPLFSSGYTF.

The chain carries TRBV3-1 and TRBJ2-7, with 7 bases identical to TRBD2. V lost 8 bases and J lost 0; bases outside the gene matches: 7. Germline CDR1 reads LGHDT; CDR2 reads YNNKEL (reference sequence). The CDR3 covers 14 residues. CDR3 sequence (DNA): TGTGCCAGCCGACCGGCGGGGGTCTCCTACGAGCAGTACTTC. This encodes CASRPAGVSYEQYF.

This clonotype was counted only a few times. The chain uses TRBV6-6 and TRBJ1-6; maybe TRBD1 (6 bases). This CDR3 has 16 residues. The ends were cut back, 0 bases at V and 6 bases at J, with 12 bases in the middle. Germline CDR1 and CDR2: MNHNY and SVGAGI (reference sequence). The CDR3 DNA reads TGTGCCAGCAGTTACTCGAGGGGGGCCCGTAATTCACCCCTCCACTTT. This encodes CASSYSRGARNSPLHF.

This clonotype was seen many times. The rearrangement joins TRBV6-5 to TRBJ1-4, with D hard to call. Trimming shortened V by 4 bases and J by 5 bases, and 11 bases separated the two germline ends. CDR3 size: 14 residues. From germline, CDR1 is MNHEY and CDR2 SVGAGI. In DNA form, the CDR3 reads TGTGCCAGCAGTTTCGGGATTACAAATGAAAAACTGTTTTTT. It yields the protein CASSFGITNEKLFF.

This clonotype has at least ten counts. The J gene is TRBJ2-1, the V gene TRBV27, with D perhaps matching TRBD2 (6 bases). Trimming removed 3 bases at V and 12 bases at J, with 12 bases between. Germline CDR1 reads MNHEY; CDR2 reads SMNVEV (reference sequence). The CDR3 is made up of 12 amino acids. The CDR3 DNA is TGTGCCAGCAGTTTCATGAGCGGGCGGCAGTTCTTC. Protein product: CASSFMSGRQFF.

Note on this clonotype: A clone one base away is much larger, so this may be a read error. The chain combines TRBV27 with TRBJ1-4; no firm D call. Germline CDR1 MNHEY, CDR2 SMNVEV (reference sequence). The CDR3 runs 14 residues. Here the CDR3 DNA reads TGTACCAGCAGTGAGAGGGCGGCTAATGAAAAACTGTTTTTT. This sequence encodes CTSSERAANEKLFF.

Ten or more counts support this clonotype. This chain links TRBV6-2 or TRBV6-3 with TRBJ2-5; D is unresolved. Germline CDR1 is MNHEY and CDR2 is SVGEGT. Trimming removed 8 bases at V and 0 bases at J, with 13 bases between. This CDR3 comprises 14 residues. DNA for the CDR3: TGTGCCAGCCAACCGTTTACGTACCAAGAGACCCAGTACTTC. This codes for CASQPFTYQETQYF.

The chain recombines TRBV2 with TRBJ1-2; D gene unclear. This CDR3 spans 14 amino acids. CDR1 is SNHLY, CDR2 FYNNEI, per germline. Trimming removed 6 bases from V and 2 bases from J, with 13 bases in between. CDR3 amino acids: CASSQLLVNYGYTF. The CDR3 DNA sequence: TGTGCCAGCAGCCAGCTCCTAGTAAACTATGGCTACACCTTC.

On this clonotype: Because the CDR3 is missing its conserved closing phenylalanine or tryptophan, this is likely a read error. The V gene is TRBV5-1, the J gene TRBJ1-2, with no clear D. The CDR3 has 13 residues. From germline, CDR1 is SGHRS and CDR2 YFSETQ. V lost 2 bases and J 0 bases, leaving 5 bases between the germline ends. In DNA, the CDR3 is TGCGCCAGCAGCTTAGAATCTAACTATGGCTACACCTAC. This sequence encodes CASSLESNYGYTY.

At least ten counts were recorded for this clonotype. The V and J genes are TRBV29-1 and TRBJ2-1, with D maybe TRBD1 (6 bases). This CDR3 is 13 amino acids long. Germline V gives CDR1 SQVTM, CDR2 ANQGSEA. V gave up 6 bases and J gave up 9 bases, with 18 bases separating them. The CDR3 reads CSVVQGWTVEQFF. DNA of the CDR3: TGCAGCGTCGTACAGGGATGGACGGTTGAGCAGTTCTTC.

The chain is built from TRBV5-8 and TRBJ2-7, with D unclear. This CDR3 spans 11 amino acids. From germline, CDR1 is SGHTS and CDR2 YDEGEE. Trimming stripped 2 bases from V and 9 bases from J, with 9 bases between. DNA for the CDR3: TGTGCCAGCAGCTTTAAGATTGTGCAGTACTTC. Its translation is CASSFKIVQYF.

This chain uses TRBV15 with TRBJ1-3; TRBD1 agrees at 7 bases. The V gene's germline CDR1 is LNHNV and CDR2 YYDKDF (reference sequence). The CDR3 runs 14 residues. Trimming cost V 0 bases and J 6 bases; bases outside gene matches: 2. Here the CDR3 DNA reads TGTGCCACCAGCAGAGAGGGACAGTCAAACACCATATATTTT. The encoded protein is CATSREGQSNTIYF.

The rearrangement joins TRBV18 to TRBJ2-1; D possibly corresponds to TRBD1 (6 bases). Between the trimmed V and J ends, which lost 3 bases and 9 bases, there was a span of 15 bases. Germline assignment: CDR1 KGHSH and CDR2 LQKENI. The CDR3 has 14 residues. The DNA for the CDR3 is TGTGCCAGCTCACCGAACCAGGGGTCGGGTGAGCAGTTCTTC. This codes for CASSPNQGSGEQFF.

A remark on this clonotype: A junction boundary mismatches the germline segment, possibly from a read error. The V and J genes are TRBV29-1 and TRBJ1-1; no definite D call. Germline assignment: CDR1 SQVTM and CDR2 ANQGSEA. The CDR3 runs 11 residues. CDR3: CSVSLLNREFF. DNA for the CDR3: TGCAGCGTTAGTCTCTTAAATAGGGAGTTTTTT. The full variable domain, with the rest looked up from reference TRBV29-1 and TRBJ1-1, is SAVISQKPSRDICQRGTSLTIQCQVDSQVTMMFWYRQQPGQSLTLIATANQGSEATYESGFVIDKFPISRPNLTFSTLTVSNMSPEDSSIYLCSVSLLNREFFGQGTRLTVV.